This T cell receptor (beta chain) came from a study of blood T cell repertoires in COVID-19. V lost 5 bases to trimming and J lost 2 bases, with 10 bases between them. This CDR3 region has 13 residues. CDR1 and CDR2 (germline): MDHEN, SYDVKM. Sequenced by immunoSEQ multiplex PCR; TCRdb stores in-frame clones only, minus some. The table shows some 180,000 clones, with 84% occurring only once. The rearrangement uses TRBV28 and TRBJ2-7; the D is unclear. This sequence was found in a human donor in a cohort sampled during active COVID-19. The sequencing sample was made of peripheral blood. CDR3 sequence: CASSRASPYEQYF. CDR3 DNA sequence: TGTGCCAGCAGTCGAGCGTCTCCCTACGAGCAGTACTTC.